Presented here are 16 T cell receptor beta chains from one specimen sequenced in a study of cytomegalovirus exposure and HLA in healthy donors. The PCR ran on 60 Vbeta and 13 Jbeta primers. The table came from immunoSEQ multiplex PCR; TCRdb's copy has only in-frame clones and leaves some out. Here the sample spans 180,000 or so clones, roughly three quarters being singletons. Specimen: PBMCs. The receptors come from a woman in her thirties in good health and CMV-seropositive.

The chain links TRBV5-1 to TRBJ2-5; TRBD2 is a possible D gene (6 bases). V lost 3 bases, J lost 2 bases, and 14 bases lay in between. CDR1 is SGHRS and CDR2 is YFSETQ in the germline V gene. The CDR3 is 15 amino acids. The CDR3 protein is CASSSVRGLQETQYF. The DNA of the CDR3 is TGCGCCAGCAGCTCCGTGAGGGGACTTCAAGAGACCCAGTACTTC.

CDR3 nucleotide sequence: TGTGCCAGCAGCTTGGAACTAGCGGGGGCCTTGGTTGAGCAGTTCTTC. Amino acid sequence: CASSLELAGALVEQFF. The rearrangement links TRBV5-4 to TRBJ2-1; 11 positions match TRBD2. Per germline, CDR1 SGHNT and CDR2 YYREEE (reference sequence). CDR3 length: 16 amino acids. V trimming: 0 bases; J trimming: 9 bases; junction bases outside the gene matches: 8.

This clone was recorded only once. The rearrangement uses TRBV15 and TRBJ1-5; D unresolved. Trimming left V 1 base short and J 7 bases short, with 5 bases between. Germline lookup yields CDR1 LNHNV and CDR2 YYDKDF (reference sequence). This CDR3 is 12 amino acids long. The CDR3 DNA reads as TGTGCCACCAGCAGAGTTGAGCAGCCCCAGCATTTT. Its translation: CATSRVEQPQHF.

This chain links TRBV5-4 with TRBJ1-6; 7 bases match TRBD1. This CDR3 is built from 17 residues. Trimming removed 0 bases from V and 10 bases from J; junction bases left unmatched: 13. CDR1 and CDR2 (germline): SGHNT, YYREEE (reference sequence). The CDR3, as DNA: TGTGCCAGCAGCTTGGCCAGGGACAGAATTACTCGGTCACCCCTCCACTTT. Translating gives CASSLARDRITRSPLHF.

This clone was counted a single time. This chain uses TRBV30 with TRBJ1-4; 7 nucleotides align to TRBD1. The trim removed 1 base at V and 4 bases at J, leaving 6 bases unmatched. This CDR3 region has 15 residues. Looked up from germline, CDR1 is GTSNPN and CDR2 is SVGIG (reference sequence). The CDR3 reads CAWSAGTVHNEKLFF. Written as DNA, the CDR3 is TGTGCCTGGAGTGCAGGGACAGTTCATAATGAAAAACTGTTTTTT.

Only a few counts were recorded for this clone. This rearrangement joins TRBV5-1 to TRBJ2-7, with a weak D call TRBD1 (6 bases). The CDR3 runs 12 residues. Trimming stripped 2 bases from V and 7 bases from J, with 10 bases between. In germline, CDR1 is SGHRS, CDR2 YFSETQ. CDR3 nucleotide sequence: TGCGCCAGCAGCTTTCCAGGGGATGAGCAGTACTTC. It specifies CASSFPGDEQYF.

The chain uses TRBV6-6 and TRBJ2-5; the match to TRBD2 covers 8 bases. Unmatched junction bases numbered 4, after V lost 3 bases and J lost 7 bases. This CDR3 has 13 residues. Germline CDR1 and CDR2: MNHNY and SVGAGI (reference sequence). The CDR3 coding sequence is TGTGCCAGCAGTTATATGGGACTAGGGACCCAGTACTTC. This encodes CASSYMGLGTQYF.

The CDR3 coding sequence is TGTGCCAGCAGGGACTACTACGAGCAGTACTTC. It encodes CASRDYYEQYF. The V and J genes are TRBV28 and TRBJ2-7, with D perhaps TRBD2 (6 bases). The V end lost 6 bases, the J end lost 3 bases, and 6 bases lay between the germline ends. The CDR3 extends over 11 amino acids. CDR1 MDHEN and CDR2 SYDVKM come from the germline V gene.

The chain joins TRBV11-2 to TRBJ2-3, with 8 bases identical to TRBD2. V trimming: 5 bases; J trimming: 0 bases; junction bases outside the gene matches: 4. Germline CDR1 SGHAT, CDR2 FQNNGV. The CDR3 has 15 amino acids. CDR3 loop: CASSIQRGSTDTQYF. The CDR3 nucleotides are TGTGCCAGCAGCATACAGCGGGGGAGCACAGATACGCAGTATTTT.

With respect to this clone: At one end the junction does not follow the germline gene, possibly because of a read error. The rearrangement uses TRBV9 and TRBJ1-1; D is uncertain. CDR3 length equals 15 residues. Looked up from germline, CDR1 is SGDLS and CDR2 is YYNGEE. The CDR3 DNA is TGTGCCAGCAGCGCCCCGGGAGACCCGAACACTGAAGCTCTCTTT. Protein product: CASSAPGDPNTEALF.

The gene calls are TRBV7-9 and TRBJ2-7; perhaps TRBD2 as D (8 bases). This CDR3 spans 15 amino acids. CDR1 is SEHNR, CDR2 FQNEAQ, per germline (reference sequence). V gave up 5 bases and J gave up 6 bases, with 20 bases separating them. The DNA of the CDR3 is TGTGCCAGCAGCCCCGGGACAGCGGGGGAGGGCGAGCAGTACTTC. It yields the protein CASSPGTAGEGEQYF. The complete variable domain, with remaining parts taken from reference TRBV7-9 and TRBJ2-7, reads DTGVSQNPRHKITKRGQNVTFRCDPISEHNRLYWYRQTLGQGPEFLTYFQNEAQLEKSRLLSDRFSAERPKGSFSTLEIQRTEQGDSAMYLCASSPGTAGEGEQYFGPGTRLTVT.

The rearrangement uses TRBV6-1 and TRBJ1-6; 8 positions match TRBD1. CDR1 is MNHNS, CDR2 SASEGT, per germline. The CDR3 contains 13 residues. After removal of 3 bases from V and 8 bases from J, the junction contained 0 bases not matched to a gene. CDR3 nucleotide sequence: TGTGCCAGCAGTGAGACAGGGGATTCACCCCTCCACTTT. Protein: CASSETGDSPLHF.

This clone was seen a few times. The chain joins TRBV6-5 to TRBJ2-2; D unresolved. The CDR3 is made up of 13 amino acids. The ends were cut back, 2 bases at V and 5 bases at J, with 6 bases in the middle. In germline, CDR1 is MNHEY, CDR2 SVGAGI. The CDR3 sequence: CASSYALTGELFF. CDR3 nucleotide sequence: TGTGCCAGCAGTTACGCACTAACCGGGGAGCTGTTTTTT.

This clone was recorded a few times. DNA of the CDR3: TGCGCCAGCAGCCAGACGACAGGGGAGCTCTTCGAGCAGTACTTC. It is translated as CASSQTTGELFEQYF. This chain connects TRBV4-3 to TRBJ2-7; 8 bases fit TRBD1. V was pared by 3 bases and J by 6 bases, with 10 bases of the junction left unmatched. The germline gives CDR1 LGHNA, CDR2 YSLEER. The CDR3 has 15 residues.

V and J are TRBV11-3 and TRBJ1-4, with a tentative D call TRBD1 (5 bases). The CDR3 contains 16 residues. Germline V gives CDR1 SGHNT, CDR2 YENEEA. Trimming took off 1 base at V and 4 bases at J, with 13 bases between the two ends. The CDR3 nucleotides are TGTGCCAGCAGCTTAGCGGTGGGGCAGGTTAATGAAAAACTGTTTTTT. Its protein product is CASSLAVGQVNEKLFF.

V usage is TRBV28 and J usage is TRBJ2-5, with 7 bases identical to TRBD1. TRBJ2-7 matches the DNA end more closely, so the J call is doubtful. The length of the CDR3 is 14 residues. Looked up from germline, CDR1 is MDHEN and CDR2 is SYDVKM. The CDR3 here is CASKNRGNYYEQYF. The CDR3 DNA is TGTGCCAGCAAGAACAGGGGAAACTACTACGAGCAGTACTTC.